This TCR beta chain was retrieved from a study of blood T cell repertoires in COVID-19. On the study more broadly: Specimens from acute and convalescent COVID-19 originated in the United States, Italy and Spain. Sample material is recorded as cDNA or gDNA derived from T cells, B-cell-depleted T cells, or PBMCs.

As processed by the authors: Estimates of nucleated cell counts were drawn from the amplification of reference gene primers. The protocol was immunoSEQ multiplex PCR, while the TCRdb copy is restricted to in-frame clones and leaves out a portion. The DNA was the basis for D and trimming; V, J and clone size are from that table. The sample has 110,000 to 150,000 clones; 85% are singletons. V trimming: 0 bases; J trimming: 7 bases; junction bases outside the gene matches: 4. The germline gives CDR1 MRHNA, CDR2 SNTAGT. The CDR3 extends over 14 amino acids. The V call is TRBV6-4, the J call TRBJ1-2, with 8 bases identical to TRBD1. This receptor was taken from a man over 45 with acute or convalescent COVID-19. Sample: peripheral blood. CDR3 in amino acids: CASSDSKQGGGYTF. The CDR3 DNA is TGTGCCAGCAGTGACTCGAAACAGGGGGGTGGCTACACCTTC.